These T cell receptor beta chains were read from a single sample in a study of tumor and adjacent non-tumor tissue in lung cancer. Using its own MiXCR run on the multiplex PCR reads, TCRdb lists one record per CDR3 protein. The sample has 50,000 or so distinct CDR3 sequences, just under 75% seen once. Sequenced sample: distant non-tumor lung tissue. These receptors were taken from a woman between 55 and 75 years old with non-small cell lung cancer. Both conserved end residues are part of each CDR3. D genes are given only for firm matches. Where a row states a size, it is once, few, many or the class of an expanded clone; other rows omit it.

>.|.|TRBJ1-5|TRBV29-1|14
CSVAGRGSNPPQHF
TGCAGCGTTGCGGGACGGGGAAGCAATCCGCCCCAGCACTTT
>.|.|TRBJ2-7|TRBV11-3|14
CASSLDTRIYVQYF
TGTGCCAGCAGCTTAGATACGAGAATCTACGTGCAGTACTTC
>.|.|TRBJ1-4|TRBV29-1|12
CSAVAQNEKLIF
TGCAGCGCCGTTGCGCAGAATGAAAAACTGATTTTT
>.|.|TRBJ2-5|TRBV28|14
CTSSPPGEKKTQYF
TGTACCAGCAGCCCACCGGGGGAGAAGAAGACCCAGTACTTC
>.|.|TRBJ1-2|TRBV4-3|13
CASSQKAKYGYTF
TGCGCCAGCAGCCAAAAAGCTAAATATGGCTATACCTTC
>.|.|TRBJ1-6|TRBV12-3/TRBV12-4|12
CASTRNNSPLHF
TGTGCCAGCACCAGGAATAATTCACCCCTCCACTTT
>.|.|TRBJ1-5|TRBV5-1|16
CASSLDPGRSNQPQHF
TGCGCCAGCAGTTTGGATCCAGGAAGGAGCAATCAGCCCCAGCATTTT
>.|.|TRBJ2-6|TRBV6-5|16
CTSSRQGGGGVNVLTF
TGTACCAGCAGTCGACAGGGAGGAGGGGGAGTCAACGTCCTGACTTTC
>.|.|TRBJ1-2|TRBV11-2|13
CGSSTAGVSGYTF
TGTGGCAGCAGCACTGCAGGGGTCTCTGGCTACACCTTC
>.|.|TRBJ2-3|TRBV12-3/TRBV12-4|15
CASSPLATRTDTQYF
TGTGCCAGCAGTCCCCTGGCAACCCGCACGGATACGCAGTATTTT
>TRBD2|.|TRBJ2-5|TRBV6-2/TRBV6-3|15
CASNPGLADQETQYF
TGTGCCAGCAATCCGGGACTAGCGGATCAAGAGACCCAATACTTC
>.|.|TRBJ1-2|TRBV29-1|12
CSVFGDAYGYTF
TGCAGCGTTTTTGGTGACGCGTATGGCTACACCTTC
>.|.|TRBJ2-5|TRBV3-2|14
CAISPPDREETQYF
TGTGCCATCAGCCCCCCCGACAGGGAAGAGACCCAGTACTTC
>.|.|TRBJ1-5|TRBV10-2|15
CASSVTGGGHQPQHF
TGCGCCAGCAGTGTGACGGGAGGTGGGCATCAGCCCCAGCATTTT
>.|.|TRBJ1-6|TRBV30|13
CACTVEYNSPLHF
TGTGCCTGCACGGTGGAGTATAATTCACCCCTCCATTTT
>TRBD2|many|TRBJ2-5|TRBV20-1|14
CSARAPTSGETQYF
TGCAGTGCTAGAGCCCCGACTAGCGGAGAGACCCAGTACTTC
>TRBD2|.|TRBJ2-1|TRBV30|13
CAWRSGSMDEQFF
TGTGCCTGGAGAAGCGGGAGTATGGATGAGCAGTTCTTC
>.|.|TRBJ2-4|TRBV20-1|16
CSARTLETEPSGIQYF
TGCAGTGCTAGGACCCTGGAAACGGAGCCGAGTGGTATTCAGTACTTC
>.|.|TRBJ2-3|TRBV6-2/TRBV6-3|15
CASSYDLPLTVTQYF
TGTGCCAGCAGTTACGATTTACCATTAACAGTTACGCAGTATTTT
>.|.|TRBJ2-1|TRBV12-3/TRBV12-4|16
CASSPRLLQRGDEQFF
TGTGCCAGCAGTCCACGACTACTCCAACGTGGGGATGAGCAGTTCTTT
>.|.|TRBJ1-6|TRBV11-2|15
CVSSLEGQGTAPPHF
TGTGTCAGCAGCTTAGAGGGACAAGGTACCGCACCCCCCCACTTT
>.|.|TRBJ1-6|TRBV6-2/TRBV6-3|11
CASSGNSPPHF
TGCGCCAGCAGTGGGAATTCACCCCCCCACTTT
>TRBD1|.|TRBJ1-5|TRBV12-5|16
CASGGQLFNGNQPRHF
TGTGCTAGTGGGGGACAGCTTTTTAATGGCAATCAGCCCCGGCATTTT
>.|.|TRBJ2-3|TRBV28|12
CTSSSSTDTQYF
TGTACCAGCAGTTCTAGCACAGATACGCAATATTTT
>TRBD2|.|TRBJ2-2|TRBV4-2|16
CDSSQEGFGLAGELFF
TGTGACAGCAGCCAGGAAGGGTTTGGACTAGCCGGGGAGCTGTTTTTT